The 19 T cell receptor beta chains reported below all come from one sample, sequenced in a study of T cells in Graves' hyperthyroidism and ophthalmopathy. Researchers took RNA transcripts and amplified the TCR beta CDR3 regions from them. A set of HTBI primers served as the primers for a first-round RT-PCR of the TCR CDR3. TCRdb passed the multiplex PCR reads through MiXCR, listing each CDR3 protein once. This table holds roughly 570,000 distinct CDR3 sequences, 15% to 19% found once. The specimen was blood. The receptor set was obtained from a woman aged 25 to 39 with Graves' hyperthyroidism.

The chain uses TRBV2 and TRBJ2-3; D may match TRBD1 or TRBD2 (6 bases each). The CDR3 is 18 residues long. With 3 bases removed from V and 2 bases from J, the gap between germline ends came to 21 bases. Germline CDR1 is SNHLY and CDR2 is FYNNEI. CDR3 sequence: CASSEPRGRTAYTDTQYF. In DNA, the CDR3 is TGTGCCAGCAGTGAGCCGAGGGGGAGGACAGCATACACAGATACGCAGTATTTT.

There are many counts of this clonotype. This chain uses TRBV5-1 with TRBJ2-1; 7 nucleotides match TRBD1. Trimming cost V 2 bases and J 5 bases; bases outside gene matches: 7. This CDR3 spans 15 amino acids. CDR1 is SGHRS, CDR2 YFSETQ, per germline. For the CDR3, the DNA is TGCGCCAGCAGCTTATCCCAGGGGGTCCACAATGAGCAGTTCTTC. Residues: CASSLSQGVHNEQFF.

There are a few counts of this clonotype. The junction departs from germline at one end; a sequencing error may be responsible. This chain links TRBV28 with TRBJ2-2; maybe TRBD2 (5 bases). Germline CDR1 is MDHEN and CDR2 is SYDVKM. The CDR3 consists of 13 residues. The chain's CDR3 is CASLHLFTGELLF. CDR3 sequence (DNA): TGTGCCAGCCTTCACTTATTCACCGGGGAGCTGCTTTTT.

This clonotype occurred many times. The chain has TRBV7-9 and TRBJ2-3, with 7 bases that match TRBD2. The CDR3 sequence is 14 residues long. The J segment lost 3 bases and the V segment lost 5 bases, leaving 5 bases of the junction unmatched. Germline V gene data show CDR1 as SEHNR and CDR2 as FQNEAQ (reference sequence). CDR3 DNA sequence: TGTGCCAGCAGCGCCGGACTAGGGACAGATACGCAGTATTTT. Translated, it gives CASSAGLGTDTQYF.

This chain connects TRBV24-1 to TRBJ2-2, with D unresolved. The CDR3 length is 15 residues. CDR1 is KGHDR and CDR2 is SFDVKD in the germline V gene. V dropped 5 bases and J dropped 0 bases, with 9 bases sitting between them. CDR3 amino acids: CATSVARPNTGELFF. CDR3 sequence (DNA): TGTGCCACCAGTGTGGCCAGGCCGAACACCGGGGAGCTGTTTTTT.

This clonotype has more than one count but fewer than ten. At one boundary the junction diverges from the germline segment, which might be a read error. V usage is TRBV11-2 and J usage is TRBJ2-1, with D perhaps TRBD2 (6 bases). This CDR3 has 16 amino acids. Germline V lookup: CDR1 SGHAT, CDR2 FQNNGV. CDR3 protein: CASGFNQRASYNEQFF. In DNA form, the CDR3 reads TGTGCCAGCGGCTTTAACCAGCGGGCCTCCTACAATGAGCAGTTCTTC. Full variable domain (missing parts from reference TRBV11-2 and TRBJ2-1): EAGVAQSPRYKIIEKRQSVAFWCNPISGHATLYWYQQILGQGPKLLIQFQNNGVVDDSQLPKDRFSAERLKGVDSTLKIQPAKLEDSAVYLCASGFNQRASYNEQFFGPGTRLTVL.

The rearrangement joins TRBV29-1 to TRBJ2-7; TRBD2 aligns across 7 bases. Germline V gene sequence: CDR1 SQVTM, CDR2 ANQGSEA. The CDR3 sequence is 13 residues long. Trimming took 0 bases from V and 3 from J; bases not matched to a gene: 2. The CDR3: CSVEETGGYEQYF. CDR3 nucleotide sequence: TGCAGCGTTGAAGAGACGGGGGGCTACGAGCAGTACTTC.

This clonotype showed up many times. J is TRBJ2-2 and V is TRBV6-2 or TRBV6-3; D gene unclear. In germline, CDR1 is MNHEY, CDR2 SVGEGT. The CDR3 runs to 14 residues. V was pared by 7 bases and J by 0 bases, with 9 bases between. The CDR3 DNA is TGTGCCAGCACCCTAGGAGCGAACACCGGGGAGCTGTTTTTT. It specifies CASTLGANTGELFF.

This clonotype has at least ten counts. The J gene is TRBJ2-5, the V gene TRBV9, with D possibly matching TRBD1 (5 bases). Deletions cut 1 base from V and 3 bases from J, with 16 bases between. Germline assignment: CDR1 SGDLS and CDR2 YYNGEE. The CDR3 length is 16 residues. The CDR3 region is CASSVTGPGHEETQYF. As DNA, the CDR3 is TGTGCCAGCAGCGTAACAGGACCGGGTCACGAAGAGACCCAGTACTTC.

This clonotype was counted many times. The rearrangement links TRBV12-3 or TRBV12-4 to TRBJ1-5; perhaps TRBD1 as D (6 bases). This CDR3 is built from 12 residues. Trimming took 7 bases from V and 7 from J, leaving 11 bases between them. DNA of the CDR3: TGTGCCAGCAATATCCAGGGGCAGCCCCAGCATTTT. Its protein product is CASNIQGQPQHF.

Only one count was recorded for this clonotype. This chain joins TRBV2 and TRBJ2-3; 9 positions agree with TRBD2. CDR1 is SNHLY, CDR2 FYNNEI, per germline. This CDR3 region has 19 residues. The ends lost 4 bases at V and 5 bases at J; junction bases unmatched: 19. This CDR3 reads CASSVWAGGPPSLRDTQYF. Here the CDR3 DNA reads TGTGCCAGCAGTGTCTGGGCGGGAGGGCCTCCGTCTCTAAGAGATACGCAGTATTTT. Together with reference TRBV2 and TRBJ2-3, the CDR3 gives the full variable domain: EPEVTQTPSHQVTQMGQEVILRCVPISNHLYFYWYRQILGQKVEFLVSFYNNEISEKSEIFDDQFSVERPDGSNFTLKIRSTKLEDSAMYFCASSVWAGGPPSLRDTQYFGPGTRLTVL.

About this clonotype: The junction shows a germline mismatch at one end, possibly a read error. This chain joins TRBV9 and TRBJ2-2; D is possibly TRBD2 (5 bases). The CDR3 is 13 residues long. In germline, CDR1 is SGDLS, CDR2 YYNGEE. The chain's CDR3 is CASSDRYTGEPFF. The CDR3 bases are TGTGCCAGCAGCGACCGTTACACCGGGGAGCCGTTTTTT.

Only one count was recorded for this clonotype. V gene TRBV7-9 combines with J gene TRBJ2-7; D not resolved. Per the germline V gene, CDR1 is SEHNR and CDR2 is FQNEAQ (reference sequence). The CDR3 loop spans 15 amino acids. Trimming took 5 bases from V and 4 from J, leaving 18 bases between them. The CDR3 nucleotides read TGTGCCAGCAGCCCATCCGGTAGCCCATGGTACGAGCAGTACTTC. Protein product: CASSPSGSPWYEQYF.

CDR3 coding DNA: TGTGCCAGCAGCTCTGGCGGGATCAAACTCTACAATGAGCAGTTCTTC. Its protein product is CASSSGGIKLYNEQFF. The chain links TRBV7-9 to TRBJ2-1; D possibly corresponds to TRBD2 (6 bases). Trimming removed 4 bases at V and 3 bases at J, with 16 bases between. CDR1 and CDR2 from the germline V gene are SEHNR and FQNEAQ (reference sequence). The CDR3 runs 16 residues.

This clonotype was detected many times. V and J are TRBV18 and TRBJ2-1, with D perhaps TRBD1 (6 bases). Looked up from germline, CDR1 is KGHSH and CDR2 is LQKENI. V lost 4 bases, J lost 8 bases, and 9 bases lay in between. The CDR3 is 12 amino acids. The CDR3 coding sequence is TGTGCCAGCTCACGTCCAGGGGATGAGCAGTTCTTC. It is translated as CASSRPGDEQFF.

This clonotype was observed at least ten times. The rearrangement joins TRBV6-1 to TRBJ2-7; 13 bases are a match to TRBD2. With 6 bases clipped from V and 5 bases from J, the junction kept 16 bases outside the gene matches. The germline V gene encodes CDR1 MNHNS and CDR2 SASEGT. This CDR3 has 18 amino acids. The CDR3 is CASSRGLAGVPNWHEQYF. CDR3 nucleotides: TGTGCCAGCAGCCGCGGACTAGCGGGAGTCCCCAATTGGCACGAGCAGTACTTC.

This clonotype has ten or more counts. This chain joins TRBV28 and TRBJ2-5; 9 bases fit TRBD2. Germline V lookup: CDR1 MDHEN, CDR2 SYDVKM. With V trimmed by 5 bases and J by 4 bases, 8 bases remained unmatched. CDR3 length: 15 amino acids. CDR3 sequence (DNA): TGTGCCAGCAGTATAGATCTAGCGGGAACAGAGACCCAGTACTTC. Translated, it gives CASSIDLAGTETQYF.

The V and J genes are TRBV4-3 and TRBJ2-7, with no clear D. The CDR3 has 13 residues. Per germline, CDR1 LGHNA and CDR2 YSLEER. V lost 1 base and J lost 6, with 10 bases in between. The CDR3 loop reads CASSQVFGGEQYF. The CDR3 bases are TGCGCCAGCAGCCAAGTTTTCGGTGGCGAGCAGTACTTC.

This clonotype was counted ten times or more. The rearrangement links TRBV6-1 to TRBJ1-1; 10 bases fit TRBD1. J gave up 6 bases and V 6 bases, and 10 bases lay outside the gene matches. CDR3 length: 15 residues. In germline, CDR1 is MNHNS, CDR2 SASEGT. The CDR3 here is CASRRTGGQFAEAFF. DNA for the CDR3: TGTGCCAGCAGGCGGACAGGGGGTCAGTTTGCTGAAGCTTTCTTT.